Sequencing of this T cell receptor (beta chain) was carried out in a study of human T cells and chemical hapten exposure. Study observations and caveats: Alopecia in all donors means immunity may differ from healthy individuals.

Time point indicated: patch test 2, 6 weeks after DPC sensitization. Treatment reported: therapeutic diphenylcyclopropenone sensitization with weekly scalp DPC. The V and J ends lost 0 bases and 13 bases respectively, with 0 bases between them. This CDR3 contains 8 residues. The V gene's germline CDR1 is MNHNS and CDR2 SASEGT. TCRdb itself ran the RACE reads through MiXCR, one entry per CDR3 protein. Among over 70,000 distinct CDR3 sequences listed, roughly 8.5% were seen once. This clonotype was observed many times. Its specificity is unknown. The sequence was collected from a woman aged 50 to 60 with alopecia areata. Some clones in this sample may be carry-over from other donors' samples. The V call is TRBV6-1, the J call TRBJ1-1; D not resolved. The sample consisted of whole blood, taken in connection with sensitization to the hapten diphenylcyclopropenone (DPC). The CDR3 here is CASSEAFF. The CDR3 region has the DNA TGTGCCAGCAGTGAAGCTTTCTTT.